A single T cell receptor beta chain is shown here with its context. Its antigen is still unknown. Naive CD8+ T cells were CD45RO-CCR7+CD27+CD95-. The study made its TRB cDNA libraries by 5' RACE, adding UMI labels. TCRdb reanalyzed the 5' RACE reads, giving one entry per CDR3 protein sequence and no DNA. In total, the table holds over 100,000 distinct CDR3 sequences. The sample belongs to a study of CXCR3-negative and CXCR3-positive naive CD8 T cells. Study-level findings and limits: It was found that naive subsets had comparable surface CD5, and TCR strength was inferred from TRB CDR3 properties.

In germline, CDR1 is SGHNT, CDR2 YYREEE (reference sequence). The CDR3 extends over 16 amino acids. The receptor's source is a human donor in good health. Some clones in this sample may be carry-over from other donors' samples. The V gene is TRBV5-4, the J gene TRBJ2-1; TCRdb's D gene call, TRBD2, goes unchecked for lack of DNA. Sequencing was performed on naive CXCR3- CD8+ T cells from blood. The subset is: CD45RO-CCR7+CD27+CD95- naive CD8+ T cells lacking CXCR3 (TNR3-). The CDR3 sequence is CASSLGTSLSYNEQFF. Supplemented by reference TRBV5-4 and TRBJ2-1, the full variable domain reads ETGVTQSPTHLIKTRGQQVTLRCSSQSGHNTVSWYQQALGQGPQFIFQYYREEENGRGNFPPRFSGLQFPNYSSELNVNALELDDSALYLCASSLGTSLSYNEQFFGPGTRLTVL.